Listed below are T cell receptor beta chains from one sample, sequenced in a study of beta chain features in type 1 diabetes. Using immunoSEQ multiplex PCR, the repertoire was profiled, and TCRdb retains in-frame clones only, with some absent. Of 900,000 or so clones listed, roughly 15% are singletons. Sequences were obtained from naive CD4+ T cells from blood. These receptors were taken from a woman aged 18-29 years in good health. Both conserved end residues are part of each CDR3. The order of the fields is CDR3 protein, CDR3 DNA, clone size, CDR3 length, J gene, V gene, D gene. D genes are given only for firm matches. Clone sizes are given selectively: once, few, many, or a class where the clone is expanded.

CASSYETSGISTDTQYF TGCGCCAGCTCCTACGAGACTAGCGGGATAAGCACAGATACGCAGTATTTT few 17 TRBJ2-3 TRBV4-3 TRBD2
CASSLGTGTGYEQYF TGTGCCAGCAGCTTGGGGACCGGGACAGGGTACGAGCAGTACTTC - 15 TRBJ2-7 TRBV11-1 TRBD1
CASSQDNAGGTDTQYF TGTGCCAGCAGCCAAGATAATGCGGGAGGCACAGATACGCAGTATTTT - 16 TRBJ2-3 TRBV4-2 TRBD2
CASSRRTSSQETQYF TGTGCCAGCAGCCGCAGGACTAGCAGCCAAGAGACCCAGTACTTC few 15 TRBJ2-5 TRBV7-2 TRBD2
CASSQVGGAQYF TGCGCCAGCAGCCAAGTAGGGGGCGCGCAGTATTTT - 12 TRBJ2-3 TRBV4-1 TRBD1
CASSPGLAGYNEQFF TGTGCCAGCAGCCCGGGACTAGCGGGGTACAATGAGCAGTTCTTC - 15 TRBJ2-1 TRBV14 TRBD2
CATSRGRLAGSGANVLTF TGTGCCACCAGCAGAGGTAGGCTGGCGGGCTCTGGGGCCAACGTCCTGACTTTC - 18 TRBJ2-6 TRBV15 -
CASSWTPTDTQYF TGTGCCAGCAGCTGGACCCCCACAGATACGCAGTATTTT - 13 TRBJ2-3 TRBV7-3 -
CSARRLETQYF TGCAGTGCTAGGAGGTTGGAGACCCAGTACTTC - 11 TRBJ2-5 TRBV20-1 -
CASSLNLASGRAMETQYF TGTGCCAGCAGCTTAAACCTGGCTAGCGGGAGGGCAATGGAGACCCAGTACTTC - 18 TRBJ2-5 TRBV7-8 TRBD2
CASSLDPAASEQYF TGTGCCAGCAGCTTAGATCCCGCTGCTTCCGAGCAGTACTTC few 14 TRBJ2-7 TRBV7-9 -